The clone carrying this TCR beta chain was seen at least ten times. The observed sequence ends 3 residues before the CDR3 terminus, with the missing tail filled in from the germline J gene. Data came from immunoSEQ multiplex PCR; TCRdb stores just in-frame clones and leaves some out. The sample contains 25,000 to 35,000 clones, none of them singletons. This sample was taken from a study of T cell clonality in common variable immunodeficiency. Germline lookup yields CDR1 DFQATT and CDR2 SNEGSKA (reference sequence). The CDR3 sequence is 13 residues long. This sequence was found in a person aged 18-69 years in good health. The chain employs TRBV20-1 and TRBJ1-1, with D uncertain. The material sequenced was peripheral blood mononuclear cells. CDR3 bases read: TGCACCCGTCTTGCCCCCGGGGACACTGAA. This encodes CTRLAPGDTE. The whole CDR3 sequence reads CTRLAPGDTEAFF.